This T cell receptor beta chain appears in the sequencing data of a study of T cells in Graves' hyperthyroidism and ophthalmopathy. Diagnosis rested on symptoms, serum thyroxine and TRAb, thyroid ultrasound, and orbital computed tomography. General study results and limits: Patients with ophthalmopathy were separated from those with stable hyperthyroidism by a 13 V-J model. For ophthalmopathy, model prediction preceded onset by a median about six months. Most thyroid clonotypes expanded above 0.001 were also detected in blood.

To note about this clonotype: What it recognizes is unknown.

RNA transcripts provided the source from which TCR beta CDR3 regions were amplified. An initial round of RT-PCR targeting the TCR CDR3 relied on the HTBI primer set. Using its own MiXCR run on the multiplex PCR reads, TCRdb lists one record per CDR3 protein. The table has around 600,000 distinct CDR3 sequences, 45% seen once. Germline loops: CDR1 SEHNR, CDR2 FQNEAQ (reference sequence). The CDR3 is 17 amino acids. Germline trimming cut 5 bases from V and 5 bases from J; bases unmatched to any gene: 15. This clonotype was obtained from an adult man with Graves' disease, either hyperthyroidism or ophthalmopathy (not recorded which). Sequencing used peripheral blood or thyroid tissue (not recorded which). V is TRBV7-9 and J is TRBJ1-5; TRBD1 matches at 7 bases. CDR3 sequence: CASSLRSGGIGDQPQHF. The DNA for the CDR3 is TGTGCCAGCAGCCTAAGATCAGGGGGAATTGGAGATCAGCCCCAGCATTTT.